These T cell receptor beta chains were read from a single sample in a study of early T cells in non-severe SARS-CoV-2 infection. One entry per CDR3 protein, called by TCRdb with MiXCR from the 5' RACE reads. The sample lists some 80,000 distinct CDR3 sequences; more than 9% were seen once. The sample here was whole blood, taken at baseline. All receptors come from an adult who was a healthcare worker with PCR-confirmed SARS-CoV-2 infection or an uninfected control (not recorded which). CDR3s include the opening cysteine and the closing phenylalanine or tryptophan. Each record gives: J gene, V gene, D gene, clone size, CDR3 protein, CDR3 DNA. A D gene is named only where the DNA matches it firmly. Rows give clone size only sometimes, using once, few, many, or a class for an expanded clone.

>TRBJ2-3|TRBV5-1|-|many
CASSWDINTDTQYF
TGCGCCAGCAGCTGGGACATCAACACAGATACGCAGTATTTT
>TRBJ2-6|TRBV10-3|-|-
CAINPGANVLTF
TGTGCCATCAATCCTGGGGCCAACGTCCTGACTTTC
>TRBJ1-2|TRBV7-2|-|few
CASSGPVKGAESNYGYTF
TGTGCCAGCAGCGGCCCGGTGAAGGGCGCCGAGTCGAACTATGGCTACACCTTC
>TRBJ1-2|TRBV27|-|many
CASSSGVDGYTF
TGTGCCAGCAGTTCGGGGGTTGATGGCTACACCTTC
>TRBJ1-3|TRBV7-8|-|-
CASTPGQSSGNTIYF
TGTGCCAGCACTCCCGGACAGTCCTCTGGAAACACCATATATTTT
>TRBJ2-3|TRBV25-1|-|few
CASRGPRRDTQYF
TGTGCCAGCAGGGGCCCTCGGCGGGATACGCAGTATTTT
>TRBJ2-2|TRBV6-4|-|many
CASSDTNTGELFF
TGTGCCAGCAGTGACACGAACACCGGGGAGCTGTTTTTT
>TRBJ2-7|TRBV28|-|-
CASLGPAGQRQVGVYF
TGTGCCAGCCTCGGCCCCGCCGGGCAGCGGCAGGTGGGTGTGTACTTC
>TRBJ1-2|TRBV27|-|few
CASRVGGSTNYGYTF
TGTGCCAGCCGAGTTGGGGGCAGCACTAACTATGGCTACACCTTC
>TRBJ2-6|TRBV12-3/TRBV12-4|-|-
CASSPYRRPTSGANVLTF
TGTGCCAGCTCCCCCTACCGGCGGCCGACCTCTGGGGCCAACGTCCTGACTTTC
>TRBJ1-1|TRBV12-3/TRBV12-4|-|-
CASSLGTVRVRTEAFF
TGTGCCAGCAGTTTAGGGACAGTCCGGGTGAGGACTGAAGCTTTCTTT
>TRBJ2-2|TRBV12-3/TRBV12-4|-|few
CASSFPGELFF
TGTGCCAGCAGTTTTCCGGGGGAGCTGTTTTTT
>TRBJ2-1|TRBV10-1|-|-
CARLAFAGGWDEQFF
TGCGCCAGGTTGGCCTTTGCCGGAGGCTGGGATGAGCAGTTCTTC
>TRBJ2-3|TRBV20-1|TRBD2|few
CSARDYLAGEADTQYF
TGCAGTGCTAGAGATTACCTAGCGGGAGAAGCAGATACGCAGTATTTT
>TRBJ2-6|TRBV6-1|-|few
CASIPPPGSGANVLTF
TGTGCCAGCATCCCACCGCCCGGCTCTGGGGCCAACGTCCTGACTTTC
>TRBJ2-5|TRBV4-1|-|-
CASSQDGYRQETQYF
TGCGCCAGCAGCCAAGATGGCTATCGACAAGAGACCCAGTACTTC
>TRBJ2-1|TRBV5-5|TRBD2|few
CASSLVGTSGTNEQFF
TGTGCCAGCAGCTTGGTCGGGACTAGCGGGACCAATGAGCAGTTCTTC
>TRBJ2-7|TRBV27|-|-
CASSLILRTADREQYF
TGTGCCAGCAGTTTAATTCTCAGGACAGCGGACCGGGAGCAGTACTTC
>TRBJ1-2|TRBV4-2|TRBD1|-
CASSQEDRAYGYTF
TGTGCCAGCAGCCAAGAGGACAGGGCCTATGGCTACACCTTC
>TRBJ2-7|TRBV10-3|TRBD1|many
CAISESNAGQDYEQYF
TGTGCCATCAGTGAGTCGAACGCGGGACAGGACTACGAGCAGTACTTC
>TRBJ1-4|TRBV12-3/TRBV12-4|TRBD1|-
CASSSRQGNEKLFF
TGTGCCAGCAGTTCCCGACAGGGGAATGAAAAACTGTTTTTT
>TRBJ2-5|TRBV7-8|-|few
CATRRAQETQYF
TGTGCCACCAGGCGAGCTCAAGAGACCCAGTACTTC
>TRBJ2-1|TRBV5-1|-|few
CASSLAGYSYNEQFF
TGCGCCAGCAGCTTGGCGGGTTACTCCTACAATGAGCAGTTCTTC
>TRBJ1-5|TRBV19|-|many
CASSMREVGNQPQHF
TGTGCCAGTAGTATGAGGGAGGTGGGCAATCAGCCCCAGCATTTT
>TRBJ1-5|TRBV20-1|TRBD1|few
CSARTGQGQPQHF
TGCAGTGCTAGGACAGGGCAGGGTCAGCCCCAGCATTTT
>TRBJ2-1|TRBV6-2/TRBV6-3|TRBD2|few
CASTRLPSGRSSYNEQFF
TGTGCCAGCACCCGCCTGCCTAGCGGACGGAGCTCCTACAATGAGCAGTTCTTC
>TRBJ1-1|TRBV21-1|-|-
CASSEIRALGTEAFF
TGTGCCAGCAGTGAGATCCGGGCCCTGGGCACTGAAGCTTTCTTT
>TRBJ1-2|TRBV11-2|-|few
CASSLAEYGYTF
TGTGCCAGCAGCTTAGCGGAATATGGCTACACCTTC
>TRBJ2-1|TRBV3-1|TRBD2|many
CASSQVIGLAGGLDNEQFF
TGTGCCAGCAGCCAAGTAATTGGACTAGCGGGAGGGCTAGACAATGAGCAGTTCTTC
>TRBJ1-1|TRBV7-9|-|-
CASHGLGAEAFF
TGTGCCAGCCACGGGTTAGGCGCTGAAGCTTTCTTT
>TRBJ2-7|TRBV6-2/TRBV6-3|-|many
CASSSQGYEQYF
TGTGCCAGCAGCTCTCAGGGGTACGAGCAGTACTTC
>TRBJ2-5|TRBV6-2/TRBV6-3|TRBD2|few
CASTSGGETQYF
TGTGCCAGCACTAGCGGAGGGGAGACCCAGTACTTC
>TRBJ2-1|TRBV4-1|-|-
CASSPARTGDEQFF
TGCGCCAGCAGCCCCGCCCGTACTGGGGATGAGCAGTTCTTC
>TRBJ2-1|TRBV11-2|-|many
CASSFSRNNEQFF
TGTGCCAGCAGCTTTAGCAGGAACAATGAGCAGTTCTTC
>TRBJ1-6|TRBV3-1|-|many
CASSQDGRTNSPLHF
TGTGCCAGCAGCCAAGATGGACGGACTAATTCACCCCTCCACTTT
>TRBJ1-2|TRBV11-2|-|few
CASSFVANYGYTF
TGTGCCAGCAGCTTTGTAGCTAACTATGGCTACACCTTC
>TRBJ2-5|TRBV7-2|TRBD1|many
CASSSQGAGETQYF
TGTGCCAGCAGCTCCCAGGGGGCGGGGGAGACCCAGTACTTC
>TRBJ1-1|TRBV10-3|-|many
CAISEGTTNTEAFF
TGTGCCATCAGTGAGGGGACAACGAACACTGAAGCTTTCTTT
>TRBJ2-2|TRBV5-5|TRBD1|few
CASSLKGQGVNTGELFF
TGTGCCAGCAGCTTGAAGGGACAGGGGGTAAACACCGGGGAGCTGTTTTTT